The source of this TCR beta chain is a study of spatial heterogeneity in lung cancer. In the study overall: The count of detected beta-chain sequences consistently exceeded that of alpha-chain sequences.

This clonotype has just a few counts. Its antigen is undetermined. Noted time point: sample taken at primary tumor resection. Whole RNA came from tumor, nontumor lung or frozen PBMC and was sequenced without being sorted. Samples came from about 72 TRACERx patients with untreated early-stage lung cancer. Unique molecular identifiers tagged every individual TCR cDNA molecule. TCRdb passed the 5' RACE reads through MiXCR, listing each CDR3 protein once. The data contain roughly 60,000 distinct CDR3 sequences, 8% to 9% of them singletons. The CDR3 has 14 amino acids. V lost 6 bases and J lost 0; bases outside the gene matches: 3. Study-wide findings and caveats: Ubiquitous expanded tumor TCRs surfaced in blood more at resection than they did at follow-up.

The V gene is TRBV12-3 or TRBV12-4, the J gene TRBJ2-7; 9 bases align to TRBD2. Source: PBMCs, taken at surgery. The receptor was derived from a female donor with early-stage non-small cell lung cancer. The CDR3 nucleotides read TGTGCCAGCAGCCTGACTAGCGGCTCCTACGAGCAGTACTTC. Translating gives CASSLTSGSYEQYF.